This T cell receptor (beta chain) comes out of a study of CD8 T cells in Susac syndrome. V was cut by 6 bases and J by 2 bases, with 10 bases left in between. Per the germline V gene, CDR1 is KGHSH and CDR2 is LQKENI. The CDR3 runs to 13 residues. The RNA input was roughly 0.45 to 1 ug, and it was reverse transcribed with random hexamers. TCRdb re-derived calls from the immunoSEQ multiplex PCR reads in MiXCR, one entry per CDR3 protein. The profile covers about 120,000 distinct CDR3 sequences, with around 95% appearing a single time and less than 0.25% taken by the ten largest. Sequenced input: CD8+ T cells from PBMCs. The V call is TRBV18, the J call TRBJ1-2, with D possibly matching TRBD1 (6 bases). The sequence was collected from a human donor with Susac syndrome. This CDR3 is CASSPDRNYGYTF. The CDR3 DNA follows: TGTGCCAGCTCTCCGGACAGAAACTATGGCTACACCTTC.